The rows below give T cell receptor beta chains drawn from one sample of a study of Graves' ophthalmopathy and Graves' hyperthyroidism. TCRdb called the multiplex PCR reads again in MiXCR, with one record for every CDR3 protein. This sample has around 470,000 distinct CDR3 sequences; roughly 14% occur once, and the top ten carry approximately 9.8%. Specimen: blood. Source of these receptors: a woman between 25 and 40 years old with Graves' ophthalmopathy. Both conserved end residues are part of each CDR3. D genes are given only for firm matches. The size field is filled for only some rows; it gives once, few, many or a size class.

abundance: many
d_gene: TRBD2
v_gene: TRBV20-1
j_gene: TRBJ2-7
CDR3nt: TGCAGTGCTAGTGGGACTAGCTCCTACGAGCAGTACTTC
CDR3aa: CSASGTSSYEQYF

abundance: many
d_gene: TRBD1
v_gene: TRBV6-4
j_gene: TRBJ1-1
CDR3nt: TGTGCCAGCAGCCCTCAGGACAGGGCTTTACTGAACACTGAAGCTTTCTTT
CDR3aa: CASSPQDRALLNTEAFF

abundance: many
d_gene: TRBD1
v_gene: TRBV7-9
j_gene: TRBJ1-2
CDR3nt: TGTGCCAGCAGCATGTCCGCCGGACAGGGGAGCGGCTACACCTTC
CDR3aa: CASSMSAGQGSGYTF

abundance: many
d_gene: .
v_gene: TRBV15
j_gene: TRBJ2-5
CDR3nt: TGTGCCACCAGCCCTGGGACCCCGGGGCGGGAGACCCAGTACTTC
CDR3aa: CATSPGTPGRETQYF

abundance: .
d_gene: .
v_gene: TRBV30
j_gene: TRBJ1-2
CDR3nt: TGTGCCTGGAGGGGGAGGGACTATGGCTACACCTTC
CDR3aa: CAWRGRDYGYTF

abundance: many
d_gene: TRBD2
v_gene: TRBV20-1
j_gene: TRBJ2-7
CDR3nt: TGCAGTGCCCGTTCACCTAGCGGGAATAGCTACGAGCAGTACTTC
CDR3aa: CSARSPSGNSYEQYF

abundance: few
d_gene: .
v_gene: TRBV2
j_gene: TRBJ2-5
CDR3nt: TGTGCCAGCAGTGAAAGCTGGGACCAGTACCAAGAGACCCAGTACTTC
CDR3aa: CASSESWDQYQETQYF

abundance: many
d_gene: .
v_gene: TRBV12-3/TRBV12-4
j_gene: TRBJ2-7
CDR3nt: TGTGCCAGCAGTTTAGTAACAGGGGGGGCGTACGAGCAGTACTTC
CDR3aa: CASSLVTGGAYEQYF

abundance: many
d_gene: .
v_gene: TRBV27
j_gene: TRBJ2-7
CDR3nt: TGTGCCAGCAGTTTATTTACAGGCGTCTCCTACGAGCAGTACTTC
CDR3aa: CASSLFTGVSYEQYF

abundance: few
d_gene: TRBD1
v_gene: TRBV14
j_gene: TRBJ1-1
CDR3nt: TGTGCCAGCAGCTCGACAGGGAGATTCACTGAAGCTTTCTTT
CDR3aa: CASSSTGRFTEAFF

abundance: few
d_gene: TRBD2
v_gene: TRBV28
j_gene: TRBJ2-5
CDR3nt: TGTGCCGTACAGCCGGGGGGAGAGACCCAGTACTTC
CDR3aa: CAVQPGGETQYF

abundance: many
d_gene: TRBD1
v_gene: TRBV2
j_gene: TRBJ1-5
CDR3nt: TGTGCCAGCAGGGGGACAGATTATAGCAATCAGCCCCAGCATTTT
CDR3aa: CASRGTDYSNQPQHF

abundance: .
d_gene: TRBD2
v_gene: TRBV13
j_gene: TRBJ2-5
CDR3nt: TGTGCCAGCAGCCCGCGGGGGGCCCTAGGGACCCAGTACTTC
CDR3aa: CASSPRGALGTQYF

abundance: many
d_gene: TRBD1
v_gene: TRBV5-1
j_gene: TRBJ2-7
CDR3nt: TGCGCCAGCAGCTTGGAGTTTGGGACAGCCTACGAGCAGTACTTC
CDR3aa: CASSLEFGTAYEQYF

abundance: .
d_gene: TRBD1
v_gene: TRBV12-3/TRBV12-4
j_gene: TRBJ1-3
CDR3nt: TGTGCCAGCAGAGGACAGGGCCAGCAAGGAAACACCATATATTTT
CDR3aa: CASRGQGQQGNTIYF

abundance: many
d_gene: TRBD2
v_gene: TRBV7-3
j_gene: TRBJ2-2
CDR3nt: TGTGCCAGCAGCCCGAGGGGGACTAGCGGCGTACCCGGGGAGCTGTTTTTT
CDR3aa: CASSPRGTSGVPGELFF

abundance: many
d_gene: .
v_gene: TRBV28
j_gene: TRBJ2-7
CDR3nt: TGTGCCAGCAGTACGTCCCACGAGCAGTACTTC
CDR3aa: CASSTSHEQYF

abundance: many
d_gene: TRBD2
v_gene: TRBV6-5
j_gene: TRBJ2-5
CDR3nt: TGTGCCAGCAACCGGACTAGCGGTTCCGGGGAGACCCAGTACTTC
CDR3aa: CASNRTSGSGETQYF

abundance: many
d_gene: .
v_gene: TRBV24-1
j_gene: TRBJ1-5
CDR3nt: TGTGCCACCAGTGATTCAGGGCCAGGGGCGAGTTATCAGCCCCAGCATTTT
CDR3aa: CATSDSGPGASYQPQHF

abundance: few
d_gene: .
v_gene: TRBV11-1
j_gene: TRBJ1-1
CDR3nt: TGTGCCAGCAGCCCCGCTATGCAGGGAGGCACTGAAGCTTTCTTT
CDR3aa: CASSPAMQGGTEAFF

abundance: many
d_gene: .
v_gene: TRBV19
j_gene: TRBJ2-4
CDR3nt: TGTGCCAGTAGTATAACAGCGGCGAAAAACATTCAGTACTTC
CDR3aa: CASSITAAKNIQYF

abundance: many
d_gene: TRBD1
v_gene: TRBV28
j_gene: TRBJ1-5
CDR3nt: TGTGCCAGCAGCTCTCCGACAGGGTCTGCCGGCAATCAGCCCCAGCATTTT
CDR3aa: CASSSPTGSAGNQPQHF

abundance: many
d_gene: TRBD1
v_gene: TRBV7-8
j_gene: TRBJ1-1
CDR3nt: TGTGCCAGCAGGAGACAGGGCAAGACTGAAGCTTTCTTT
CDR3aa: CASRRQGKTEAFF

abundance: .
d_gene: .
v_gene: TRBV4-1
j_gene: TRBJ1-1
CDR3nt: TGCGCCAGCAGCCAGGTTCGGGACTTCCTGAACACTGAAGCTTTCTTT
CDR3aa: CASSQVRDFLNTEAFF

abundance: .
d_gene: TRBD1
v_gene: TRBV5-1
j_gene: TRBJ2-1
CDR3nt: TGCGCCAGCAGCTTCCGGGACAGGGCATACAATGAGCAGTTCTTC
CDR3aa: CASSFRDRAYNEQFF

abundance: many
d_gene: TRBD1
v_gene: TRBV27
j_gene: TRBJ1-6
CDR3nt: TGTGCCAGCAGTCAATGGACAGGGGATTCTAATTCACCCCTCCACTTT
CDR3aa: CASSQWTGDSNSPLHF

abundance: many
d_gene: .
v_gene: TRBV6-1
j_gene: TRBJ1-5
CDR3nt: TGTGCCAGCAGTGGGAGAAGCAATCAGCCCCAGCATTTT
CDR3aa: CASSGRSNQPQHF

abundance: .
d_gene: TRBD2
v_gene: TRBV12-3/TRBV12-4
j_gene: TRBJ2-5
CDR3nt: TGTGCCAGCAGCTTCCTAGCGGGAGGAGAGACCCAGTACTTC
CDR3aa: CASSFLAGGETQYF

abundance: many
d_gene: TRBD1
v_gene: TRBV5-1
j_gene: TRBJ1-1
CDR3nt: TGCGCCAGCAGCCCCTCCAGGGGGCAGAACACTGAAGCTTTCTTT
CDR3aa: CASSPSRGQNTEAFF

abundance: few
d_gene: .
v_gene: TRBV5-6
j_gene: TRBJ1-1
CDR3nt: TGTGCCACCGCACTTCGGGGCCCCAACACTGAAGCTTTCTTT
CDR3aa: CATALRGPNTEAFF

abundance: many
d_gene: .
v_gene: TRBV2
j_gene: TRBJ2-7
CDR3nt: TGTGCCAGCAGTGTTGCCCCCGGGAGCTACGAGCAGTACTTC
CDR3aa: CASSVAPGSYEQYF

abundance: few
d_gene: .
v_gene: TRBV20-1
j_gene: TRBJ1-2
CDR3nt: TGCAGTGCTAGAGATAGGAGAGAGGGGCCATACTATGGCTACACCTTC
CDR3aa: CSARDRREGPYYGYTF

abundance: many
d_gene: TRBD1
v_gene: TRBV5-1
j_gene: TRBJ2-7
CDR3nt: TGCGCCAGCTCCCGAGGGACAGCGTATTACGAGCAGTACTTC
CDR3aa: CASSRGTAYYEQYF

abundance: few
d_gene: .
v_gene: TRBV7-8
j_gene: TRBJ1-5
CDR3nt: TGTGCCAGCAGCCCGACGGAGTATAGCAATCAGCCCCAGCATTTT
CDR3aa: CASSPTEYSNQPQHF

abundance: many
d_gene: .
v_gene: TRBV7-2
j_gene: TRBJ1-1
CDR3nt: TGTGCCAGCAGCCCCTTTGTTGCCACTGAAGCTTTCTTT
CDR3aa: CASSPFVATEAFF

abundance: .
d_gene: .
v_gene: TRBV30
j_gene: TRBJ2-7
CDR3nt: TGTGCCTGGAGTGGAAGCTCCGAGCAGTACTTC
CDR3aa: CAWSGSSEQYF

abundance: .
d_gene: .
v_gene: TRBV6-5
j_gene: TRBJ2-7
CDR3nt: TGTGCCAGCAGTTACACGGCTAGCGTGACCTGGTTGCAGTACTTC
CDR3aa: CASSYTASVTWLQYF

abundance: many
d_gene: TRBD2
v_gene: TRBV4-2
j_gene: TRBJ2-7
CDR3nt: TGTGCCAGCAGCCAAGGACCCACTAGCGGGATTACCTACGAGCAGTACTTC
CDR3aa: CASSQGPTSGITYEQYF

abundance: .
d_gene: .
v_gene: TRBV12-5
j_gene: TRBJ1-1
CDR3nt: TGTGCTAGTGGTCCCCCCTCCCCTGGCCTCGGAACTGAAGCTTGCTTT
CDR3aa: CASGPPSPGLGTEACF

abundance: many
d_gene: TRBD2
v_gene: TRBV7-2
j_gene: TRBJ2-5
CDR3nt: TGTGCCAGCAGCTTAGCGGGACTAGCGGGAGCTCTTCAAGAGACCCAGTACTTC
CDR3aa: CASSLAGLAGALQETQYF

abundance: .
d_gene: TRBD1
v_gene: TRBV6-4
j_gene: TRBJ2-3
CDR3nt: TGTGCCAGCAGACCGGGACAGGGAAGCACAGATACGCAGTATTTT
CDR3aa: CASRPGQGSTDTQYF

abundance: many
d_gene: TRBD1
v_gene: TRBV27
j_gene: TRBJ1-5
CDR3nt: TGTGCCAGCAGTTTGGACAGGGATAGCAATCAGCCCCAGCATTTT
CDR3aa: CASSLDRDSNQPQHF

abundance: few
d_gene: .
v_gene: TRBV6-5
j_gene: TRBJ1-6
CDR3nt: TGTGCCAGCAGTTTCCAGGATAGGAATTCACCCCTCCACTTT
CDR3aa: CASSFQDRNSPLHF

abundance: once
d_gene: TRBD2
v_gene: TRBV19
j_gene: TRBJ2-5
CDR3nt: TGTGCCAGCAGCCAAGATCGGATTAGACTAGCGGGGGAAGAGACCCAGTACTTC
CDR3aa: CASSQDRIRLAGEETQYF

abundance: many
d_gene: .
v_gene: TRBV30
j_gene: TRBJ1-6
CDR3nt: TGTGCCTGGATAGGTCAAGCAGGGTCACCCCTCCACTTT
CDR3aa: CAWIGQAGSPLHF

abundance: .
d_gene: TRBD1
v_gene: TRBV6-5
j_gene: TRBJ2-7
CDR3nt: TGTGCCAGCAGTTACGTTTCCGGGACAGGGGGCAACGAGCAGTACTTC
CDR3aa: CASSYVSGTGGNEQYF

abundance: .
d_gene: TRBD1
v_gene: TRBV27
j_gene: TRBJ2-2
CDR3nt: TGTGCCAGCAGTAATCTCTTGAAGACAGGGACCAACGGGGAGCTGTTTTTT
CDR3aa: CASSNLLKTGTNGELFF

abundance: .
d_gene: .
v_gene: TRBV20-1
j_gene: TRBJ1-2
CDR3nt: TGCAGCCGAAGCAGTAATAACTATGGCTACACCTTC
CDR3aa: CSRSSNNYGYTF

abundance: many
d_gene: TRBD1
v_gene: TRBV11-2
j_gene: TRBJ2-6
CDR3nt: TGTGCCAGCAGCTTACTCTTCAGGGGGACTGGGGCCAACGTCCTGACTTTC
CDR3aa: CASSLLFRGTGANVLTF

abundance: many
d_gene: .
v_gene: TRBV24-1
j_gene: TRBJ1-1
CDR3nt: TGTGCCAGCCCGGTGGGAACTGAAGCTTTCTTT
CDR3aa: CASPVGTEAFF

abundance: many
d_gene: .
v_gene: TRBV12-3/TRBV12-4
j_gene: TRBJ2-2
CDR3nt: TGTGCCAGCACCCGAGACATGGCGGGCACCGGGGAGCTGTTTTTT
CDR3aa: CASTRDMAGTGELFF